The rows below give T cell receptor beta chains drawn from one sample of a study of Tregs in tolerant kidney transplant recipients. Sequencing was performed with immunoSEQ multiplex PCR; in TCRdb, only in-frame clones are kept and a portion is missing. The table lists about 120,000 clones, approximately 90% of them singletons. The sample comprised CD4+ T cells from blood. All receptors derive from a human donor in good health. Each CDR3 is given with its conserved first and last residue. D genes are given only for firm matches. Expanded clones get a size class; other rows say once, few or many, or leave the size out.

abundance	v_gene	j_gene	d_gene	CDR3nt	CDR3aa
NA	TRBV6-5	TRBJ2-7	TRBD2	TGTGCCAGCAGTTACTCGAGAATAGCGGGAGAACACGAGCAGTACTTC	CASSYSRIAGEHEQYF
NA	TRBV11-2	TRBJ2-1	TRBD2	TGTGCCAGCAGCCGCCGGACTAGCGGAAACAATGAGCAGTTCTTC	CASSRRTSGNNEQFF
NA	TRBV7-9	TRBJ1-1	NA	TGTGCCAGCAGCTTCGGAATCATGAACACTGAAGCTTTCTTT	CASSFGIMNTEAFF
NA	TRBV2	TRBJ2-1	NA	TGTGCCACCGAACGGGGTTACAATGAGCAGTTCTTC	CATERGYNEQFF
NA	TRBV5-1	TRBJ2-1	NA	TGCGCCAGCAGCTGGGGGGTAGCGGCAAACCCAACCAATGAGCAGTTCTTC	CASSWGVAANPTNEQFF
NA	TRBV30	TRBJ2-7	TRBD2	TGTGCCTGGATTGGGACTAGCGGCGAGAGCGCCTACGAGCAGTACTTC	CAWIGTSGESAYEQYF
NA	TRBV5-6	TRBJ2-7	NA	TGTGCCAGCAGCTTGACAGGGTCTACATCCTACGAGCAGTACTTC	CASSLTGSTSYEQYF
NA	TRBV6-5	TRBJ2-3	NA	TGTGCCAGCATTTCAGACCGCACAGATACGCAGTATTTT	CASISDRTDTQYF
NA	TRBV5-1	TRBJ2-3	TRBD2	TGCGCCAGCAGCCCGCTAGCGGGAGCAGATACGCAGTATTTT	CASSPLAGADTQYF
NA	TRBV11-2	TRBJ2-5	TRBD2	TGTGCCAGCGCCAGACTAGCGGGGCCGGGGACCCAGTACTTC	CASARLAGPGTQYF
NA	TRBV11-2	TRBJ2-3	NA	TGTGCCAGCAGCGATCAGGGACTCTCCACAGATACGCAGTATTTT	CASSDQGLSTDTQYF
NA	TRBV15	TRBJ2-1	TRBD1	TGTGCCACCAGCCCGCCGGGACAGAAAAAGTACAATGAGCAGTTCTTC	CATSPPGQKKYNEQFF
few	TRBV11-2	TRBJ1-1	NA	TGTGCCAGCAGCTCCCTCCGCGGGTTACTGAACACTGAAGCTTTCTTT	CASSSLRGLLNTEAFF
NA	TRBV2	TRBJ2-5	NA	TGTGCCAGCAGTGAAGTGGGCCGCGGTAGGGAGACCCAGTACTTC	CASSEVGRGRETQYF
NA	TRBV19	TRBJ2-7	TRBD1	TGTGCCAGTAGTATAGAGGACAGGGGAAACTCCTACGAGCAGTACTTC	CASSIEDRGNSYEQYF
NA	TRBV18	TRBJ1-2	NA	TGTGCCAGCTCACCACCGTACGGGTCCTATGGCTACACCTTC	CASSPPYGSYGYTF
NA	TRBV5-1	TRBJ2-1	NA	TGCGCCAGCAGCTGGGGGTTAGGGACCGATGAGCAGTTCTTC	CASSWGLGTDEQFF
NA	TRBV6-5	TRBJ2-3	TRBD2	TGTGCCAGCAGTTCTACTAGCGGGACCCCCCCAGATACGCAGTATTTT	CASSSTSGTPPDTQYF
NA	TRBV7-3	TRBJ1-1	NA	TGTGCCAGCAGCGCGTCAGGGAACACTGAAGCTTTCTTT	CASSASGNTEAFF